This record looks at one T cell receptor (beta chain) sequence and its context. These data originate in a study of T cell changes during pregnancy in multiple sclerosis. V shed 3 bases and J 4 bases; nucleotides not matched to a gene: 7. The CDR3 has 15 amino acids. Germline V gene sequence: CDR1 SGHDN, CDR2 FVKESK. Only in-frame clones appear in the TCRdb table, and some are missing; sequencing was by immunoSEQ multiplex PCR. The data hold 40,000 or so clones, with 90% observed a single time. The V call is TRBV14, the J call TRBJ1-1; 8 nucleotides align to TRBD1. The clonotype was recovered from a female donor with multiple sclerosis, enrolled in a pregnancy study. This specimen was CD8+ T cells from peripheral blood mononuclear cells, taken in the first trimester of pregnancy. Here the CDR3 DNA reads TGTGCCAGCAGCCAGGACGGACAGGGCGGCACTGAAGCTTTCTTT. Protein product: CASSQDGQGGTEAFF.